A selection of T cell receptor beta chains follows, all from one sample in a study of cytomegalovirus exposure and HLA in healthy donors. This table comes from immunoSEQ multiplex PCR, and its TCRdb copy is limited to in-frame clones, with some not included. The repertoire consists of about 190,000 clones, with about 81% occurring once and the leading ten covering about 4.6%. The sequenced sample was PBMCs. The receptors here all came from a man aged 25-45 years in good health and CMV-seropositive. CDR3s include the opening cysteine and the closing phenylalanine or tryptophan. Each record gives: clone size, J gene, D gene, V gene, CDR3 DNA, CDR3 protein. D genes are given only for firm matches. Some rows have no size entry. The others give once, few or many, or a class for an expanded clone.

few | TRBJ1-4 | . | TRBV15 | TGTGCCACCAGCAGTCCTGAAGGAGATTATAATGAAAAACTGTTTTTT | CATSSPEGDYNEKLFF
once | TRBJ2-7 | TRBD2 | TRBV9 | TGTGCCAGCAGCGTACCGCTAGCGGGAGAAGGATCCGACGAGCAGTACTTC | CASSVPLAGEGSDEQYF
. | TRBJ2-1 | . | TRBV7-9 | TGTGCCAGCAGCTCTGAGGTGGAGCAGTTCTTC | CASSSEVEQFF
. | TRBJ1-2 | . | TRBV6-5 | TGTGCCAGCAGTTACGCCGACAGTACCTATGGCTACACCTTC | CASSYADSTYGYTF
once | TRBJ2-2 | TRBD2 | TRBV4-3 | TGCGCCAGCAGCCAAGCTCCAGCGGGAGGAATAGTGGCGAACACCGGGGAGCTGTTTTTT | CASSQAPAGGIVANTGELFF
. | TRBJ1-5 | . | TRBV30 | TGTGCCTGGAGCGACACGGGCAATCAGCCCCAGCATTTT | CAWSDTGNQPQHF
. | TRBJ2-7 | TRBD2 | TRBV5-4 | TGTGCCAGCAGCTCGGGACTAGCTCTAGACGAGCAGTACTTC | CASSSGLALDEQYF
. | TRBJ1-5 | . | TRBV6-5 | TGTGCCAGCAGGAGGCGGGAATTTCAGCCCCAGCATTTT | CASRRREFQPQHF
. | TRBJ1-1 | . | TRBV11-2 | TGTGCCAGCAGCTCCACATCCGGGACAGAAGCTTTCTTT | CASSSTSGTEAFF
. | TRBJ1-2 | . | TRBV6-5 | TGTGCCAGCGGGGAGACAGGCTACTATGGCTACACCTTC | CASGETGYYGYTF
. | TRBJ2-1 | . | TRBV28 | TGTGCCAGCCCCCCTTGGACCGGGAGTGAGTCCTACAATGAGCAGTTCTTC | CASPPWTGSESYNEQFF
. | TRBJ2-7 | TRBD1 | TRBV5-1 | TGCGCCAGCAGTTGGGAGGACAGGGACTACGAGCAGTACTTC | CASSWEDRDYEQYF
. | TRBJ2-2 | TRBD1 | TRBV30 | TGTGCCTGGAGTAGACAGGGTTCCGGGGAGCTGTTTTTT | CAWSRQGSGELFF
. | TRBJ2-5 | TRBD2 | TRBV10-1 | TGCGCCAGCAGCGCCGCGGGACTAGCGGGAGGCCTGGCACAAGAGACCCAGTACTTC | CASSAAGLAGGLAQETQYF
. | TRBJ1-2 | . | TRBV30 | TGTGCCTGGAGTGCCAACAGCTATGGCTACACCTTC | CAWSANSYGYTF
. | TRBJ1-1 | . | TRBV7-9 | TGTGCCAGCAGCAAGAGAGGGAACACTGAAGCTTTCTTT | CASSKRGNTEAFF
. | TRBJ2-7 | TRBD1 | TRBV30 | TGTGCCTGGAGTGTCGGGACAGGGTCTTACGAGCAGTACTTC | CAWSVGTGSYEQYF
. | TRBJ2-7 | . | TRBV27 | TGTGCCAGCAGTTTTGGGGCCTCCAGCTACGAGCAGTACTTC | CASSFGASSYEQYF
once | TRBJ2-5 | . | TRBV28 | TGTGCCAGCTCCCCAATGGGGCGGTCACAAGAGACCCAGTACTTC | CASSPMGRSQETQYF
once | TRBJ1-1 | . | TRBV7-9 | TGTGCCAGCAGTCTAATCGGGAACACTGAAGCTTTCTTT | CASSLIGNTEAFF
. | TRBJ2-1 | . | TRBV7-9 | TGTGCCAGCGCCTGGGTGGGAGGTGAGCAGTTCTTC | CASAWVGGEQFF
. | TRBJ2-7 | TRBD1 | TRBV7-3 | TGTGCCAGCAGCTTAGATCGGGACAGGCCCCTACGCGAGCAGTACTTC | CASSLDRDRPLREQYF
. | TRBJ2-5 | TRBD1 | TRBV7-9 | TGTGCCAGCAGTTTTATTCCGGGACAGGGGTTTTTATTCGAGACCCAGTACTTC | CASSFIPGQGFLFETQYF
few | TRBJ2-2 | TRBD2 | TRBV12-5 | TGTGCTAGTGGTCAGGGAGGGGTCACCGGGGAGCTGTTTTTT | CASGQGGVTGELFF
. | TRBJ2-3 | . | TRBV4-2 | TGTGCCAGCAGCCTCGGGCGCAGGGCAAGCACAGATACGCAGTATTTT | CASSLGRRASTDTQYF
. | TRBJ2-1 | TRBD2 | TRBV2 | TGTGCCAGCAGGGGAGGGAATGAGCAGTTCTTC | CASRGGNEQFF
. | TRBJ2-5 | . | TRBV4-3 | TGCGCCAGCAGCCACCTCCCGGGAGGGGGCAGTATCCAAGAGACCCAGTACTTC | CASSHLPGGGSIQETQYF
few | TRBJ1-4 | TRBD1 | TRBV2 | TGTGCCAGCAGTAAGGGCTCTTGGGGACAGGGGAGAAAACTGTTTTTT | CASSKGSWGQGRKLFF
. | TRBJ2-2 | . | TRBV9 | TGTGCCAGCAGCGTCAGCAGCGGGCGGGGCGGGGAGCTGTTTTTT | CASSVSSGRGGELFF
once | TRBJ2-7 | . | TRBV5-4 | TGTGCCAGCAGCCGGGGAATGTTCTACGAGCAGTACTTC | CASSRGMFYEQYF
. | TRBJ2-3 | . | TRBV5-8 | TGTGCCAGCAGCTTGGCGGTCAGTCAGGAGGCTGGGGATACGCAGTATTTT | CASSLAVSQEAGDTQYF
. | TRBJ2-3 | . | TRBV7-6 | TGTGCCAGCAGCTTAGCATTCGCAGATACGCAGTATTTT | CASSLAFADTQYF
. | TRBJ1-5 | . | TRBV30 | TGTGCCTGGAGTGCTGGGGGGGTCTCAGGCAATCAGCCCCAGCATTTT | CAWSAGGVSGNQPQHF
. | TRBJ1-2 | TRBD1 | TRBV5-8 | TGTGCCAGCAGCTCCGGACAGGGAGCTTCCCGCTACACCTTC | CASSSGQGASRYTF
. | TRBJ2-7 | . | TRBV5-4 | TGTGCCAGCAGCGCGAGGAGGAACTACGAGCAGTACTTC | CASSARRNYEQYF
. | TRBJ1-2 | TRBD1 | TRBV7-2 | TGTGCCAGCAGCCCATCTTCCAGGGGGCCGGCTGGCTACACCTTC | CASSPSSRGPAGYTF
. | TRBJ2-1 | . | TRBV28 | TGTGCCAGCAAGACCTCCTTGAGTGGGGCCCTTTACAATGAGCAGTTCTTC | CASKTSLSGALYNEQFF
few | TRBJ2-7 | TRBD1 | TRBV6-5 | TGTGCCAGCAGGCGGACAGGGGGGGCCTACGAGCAGTACTTC | CASRRTGGAYEQYF
few | TRBJ2-3 | . | TRBV6-4 | TGTGCCAGCAGTGCAGGGGCTAGCACAGATACGCAGTATTTT | CASSAGASTDTQYF
. | TRBJ2-1 | TRBD2 | TRBV7-3 | TGTGCCAGCAGCGCAAAACTAGCGGATTACAATGAGCAGTTCTTC | CASSAKLADYNEQFF
. | TRBJ1-2 | TRBD1 | TRBV9 | TGTGCCAGCAGGGCCCCACAGGGACAGGGAGGCGGCTACACCTTC | CASRAPQGQGGGYTF
. | TRBJ2-7 | . | TRBV10-3 | TGTGCCATCAGTGACCCCAGGAACTCCTACGAGCAGTACTTC | CAISDPRNSYEQYF
few | TRBJ2-3 | . | TRBV6-6 | TGTGCCAGCAGTTACTCGTGGGGCGGAGCAGATACGCAGTATTTT | CASSYSWGGADTQYF
. | TRBJ1-2 | TRBD1 | TRBV5-4 | TGTGCCAGCAGCTTGAATGGCGGGACAGATCTCTATGGCTACACCTTC | CASSLNGGTDLYGYTF
. | TRBJ2-1 | . | TRBV29-1 | TGCAGCGTTGGGAAACAGCCTGCCTCCTACAATGAGCAGTTCTTC | CSVGKQPASYNEQFF
once | TRBJ2-3 | TRBD2 | TRBV7-2 | TGTGCCAGCAGCTTGTTAGGGACTAGCATCGCAGATACGCAGTATTTT | CASSLLGTSIADTQYF
. | TRBJ2-5 | . | TRBV19 | TGTGCCAGCCCTAGGAAAGAGACCCAGTACTTC | CASPRKETQYF
few | TRBJ2-5 | . | TRBV7-2 | TGTGCCAGCAGCTTAAGCATGGCGGGGCAAGAGACCCAGTACTTC | CASSLSMAGQETQYF
. | TRBJ2-7 | TRBD1 | TRBV5-4 | TGTGCCAGCAGCCGGGACTCCGGGACAGGGTCCTACGAGCAGTACTTC | CASSRDSGTGSYEQYF